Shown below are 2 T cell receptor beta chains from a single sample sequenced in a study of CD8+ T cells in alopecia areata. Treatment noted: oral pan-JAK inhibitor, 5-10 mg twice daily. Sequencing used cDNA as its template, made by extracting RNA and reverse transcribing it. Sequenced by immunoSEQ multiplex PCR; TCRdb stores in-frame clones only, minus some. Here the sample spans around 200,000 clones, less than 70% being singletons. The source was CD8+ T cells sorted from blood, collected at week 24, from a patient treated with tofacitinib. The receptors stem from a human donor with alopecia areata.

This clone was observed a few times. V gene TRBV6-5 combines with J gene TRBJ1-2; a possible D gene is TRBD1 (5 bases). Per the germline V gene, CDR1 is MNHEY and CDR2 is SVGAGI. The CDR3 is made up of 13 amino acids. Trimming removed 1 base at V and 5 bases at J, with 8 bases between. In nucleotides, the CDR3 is TGTGCCAGCAGTTACTATGAGGGGTATGGCTACACCTTC. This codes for CASSYYEGYGYTF.

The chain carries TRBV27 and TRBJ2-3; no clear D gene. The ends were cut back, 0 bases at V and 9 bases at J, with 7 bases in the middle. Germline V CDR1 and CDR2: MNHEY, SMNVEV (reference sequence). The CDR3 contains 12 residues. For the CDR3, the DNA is TGTGCCAGCAGTTTATCCCCTGGGACGCAGTATTTT. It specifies CASSLSPGTQYF.